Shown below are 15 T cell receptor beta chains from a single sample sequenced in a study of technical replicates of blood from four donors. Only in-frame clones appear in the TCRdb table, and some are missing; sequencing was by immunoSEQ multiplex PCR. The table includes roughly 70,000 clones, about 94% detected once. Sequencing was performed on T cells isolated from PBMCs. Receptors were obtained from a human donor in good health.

In DNA, the CDR3 is TGTGCCAGTACTCCCGGGACAGTTTATGGCTACACCTTC. The encoded protein is CASTPGTVYGYTF. The V call is TRBV19, the J call TRBJ1-2, with 7 bases identical to TRBD1. The V and J ends lost 7 bases and 5 bases, in that order; junction bases with no gene match: 7. The CDR3 runs to 13 residues. Germline V CDR1 and CDR2: LNHDA, SQIVND (reference sequence).

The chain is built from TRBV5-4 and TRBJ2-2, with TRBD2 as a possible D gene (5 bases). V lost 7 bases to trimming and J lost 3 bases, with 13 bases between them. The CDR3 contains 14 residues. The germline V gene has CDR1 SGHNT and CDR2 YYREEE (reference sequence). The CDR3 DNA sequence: TGTGCCAGCCACCCCGACTATTACACCGGGGAGCTGTTTTTT. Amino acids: CASHPDYYTGELFF.

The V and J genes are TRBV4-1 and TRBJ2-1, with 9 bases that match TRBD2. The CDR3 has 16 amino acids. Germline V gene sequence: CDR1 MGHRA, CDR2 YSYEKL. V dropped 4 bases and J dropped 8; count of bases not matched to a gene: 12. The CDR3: CASSPRQREDGYEQFF. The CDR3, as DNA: TGCGCCAGCAGCCCCCGTCAGCGGGAGGATGGGTATGAGCAGTTCTTC.

This chain's CDR3 is CASSPRRAGEETQYF. The DNA of the CDR3 is TGTGCCAGCTCACCACGAAGGGCAGGGGAAGAGACCCAGTACTTC. J is TRBJ2-5 and V is TRBV18; maybe TRBD1 (6 bases). The CDR3 length is 15 residues. Per germline, CDR1 KGHSH and CDR2 LQKENI. The V and J ends lost 1 base and 3 bases respectively, with 12 bases between them.

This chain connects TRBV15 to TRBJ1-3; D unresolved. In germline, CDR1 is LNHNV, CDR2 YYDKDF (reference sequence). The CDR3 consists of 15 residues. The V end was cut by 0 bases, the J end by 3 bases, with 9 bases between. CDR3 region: CATSRDHAGGNTIYF. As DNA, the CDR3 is TGTGCCACCAGCAGAGACCACGCAGGTGGAAACACCATATATTTT.

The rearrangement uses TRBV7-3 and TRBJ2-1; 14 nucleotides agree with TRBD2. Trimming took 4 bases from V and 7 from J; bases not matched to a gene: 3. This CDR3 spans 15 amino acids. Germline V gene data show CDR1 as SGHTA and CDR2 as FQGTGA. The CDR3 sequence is CASSYGTSGRNEQFF. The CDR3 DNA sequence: TGTGCCAGCAGCTACGGGACTAGCGGGAGAAATGAGCAGTTCTTC. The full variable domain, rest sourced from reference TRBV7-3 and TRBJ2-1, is GAGVSQTPSNKVTEKGKYVELRCDPISGHTALYWYRQSLGQGPEFLIYFQGTGAADDSGLPNDRFFAVRPEGSVSTLKIQRTERGDSAVYLCASSYGTSGRNEQFFGPGTRLTVL.

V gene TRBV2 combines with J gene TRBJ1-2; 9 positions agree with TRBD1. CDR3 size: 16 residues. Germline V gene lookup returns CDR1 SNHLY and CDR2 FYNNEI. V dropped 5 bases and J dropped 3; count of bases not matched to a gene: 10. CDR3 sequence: CASSTDRGTWDYGYTF. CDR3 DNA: TGTGCCAGCAGTACTGACAGGGGGACGTGGGACTATGGCTACACCTTC.

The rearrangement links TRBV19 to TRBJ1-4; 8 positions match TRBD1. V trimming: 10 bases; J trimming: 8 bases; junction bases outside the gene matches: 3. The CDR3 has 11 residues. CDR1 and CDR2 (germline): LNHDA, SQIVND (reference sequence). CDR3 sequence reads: CANTGGEKLFF. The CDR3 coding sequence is TGTGCCAATACAGGGGGAGAAAAACTGTTTTTT.

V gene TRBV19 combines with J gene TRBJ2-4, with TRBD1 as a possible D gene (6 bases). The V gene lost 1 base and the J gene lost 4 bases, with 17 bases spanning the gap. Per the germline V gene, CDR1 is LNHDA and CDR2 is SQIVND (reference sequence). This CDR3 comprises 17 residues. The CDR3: CASSIGAHGQLKNIQYF. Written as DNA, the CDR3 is TGTGCCAGTAGTATAGGGGCCCATGGACAGCTTAAAAACATTCAGTACTTC.

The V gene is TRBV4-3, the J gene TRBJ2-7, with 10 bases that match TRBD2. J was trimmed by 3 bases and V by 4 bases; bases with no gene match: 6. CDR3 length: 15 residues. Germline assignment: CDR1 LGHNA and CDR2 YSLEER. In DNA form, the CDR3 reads TGCGCCAGCAGCCTGGAGGCTAGCGGGAGCTACGAGCAGTACTTC. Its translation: CASSLEASGSYEQYF.

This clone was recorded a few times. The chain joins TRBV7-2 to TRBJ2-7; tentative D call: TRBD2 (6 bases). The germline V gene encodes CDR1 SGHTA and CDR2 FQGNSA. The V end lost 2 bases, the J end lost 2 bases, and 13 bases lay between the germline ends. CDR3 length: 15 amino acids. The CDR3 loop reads CASSLLPGVAYEQYF. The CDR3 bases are TGTGCCAGCAGCTTATTACCGGGAGTGGCCTACGAGCAGTACTTC.

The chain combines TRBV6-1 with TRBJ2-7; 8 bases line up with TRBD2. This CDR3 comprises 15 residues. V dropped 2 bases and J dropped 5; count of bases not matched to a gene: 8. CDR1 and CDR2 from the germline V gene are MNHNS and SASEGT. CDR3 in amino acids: CASSESMRLANEQYF. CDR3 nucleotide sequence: TGTGCCAGCAGTGAATCAATGCGACTAGCGAACGAGCAGTACTTC.

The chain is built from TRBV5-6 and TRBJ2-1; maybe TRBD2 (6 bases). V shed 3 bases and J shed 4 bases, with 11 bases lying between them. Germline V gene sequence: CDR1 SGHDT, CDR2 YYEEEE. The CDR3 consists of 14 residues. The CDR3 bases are TGTGCCAGCAGCTATGGGACTTCTTACAATGAGCAGTTCTTC. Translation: CASSYGTSYNEQFF.

The CDR3 region is CASSVDRVYMNEQFF. The CDR3 DNA reads as TGTGCCAGCAGTGTGGACAGGGTCTACATGAATGAGCAGTTCTTC. The V call is TRBV6-5, the J call TRBJ2-1; 8 positions agree with TRBD1. V gave up 5 bases and J gave up 7 bases; unmatched junction bases: 10. The V gene's germline CDR1 is MNHEY and CDR2 SVGAGI. There are 15 residues in the CDR3.

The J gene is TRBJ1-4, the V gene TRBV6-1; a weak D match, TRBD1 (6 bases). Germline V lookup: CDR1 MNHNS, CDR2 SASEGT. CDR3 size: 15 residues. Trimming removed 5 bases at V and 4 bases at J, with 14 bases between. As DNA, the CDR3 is TGTGCCAGCAGTCCGTACAACAGGGATAATGAAAAACTGTTTTTT. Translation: CASSPYNRDNEKLFF.